The 25 T cell receptor beta chains reported below all come from one sample, sequenced in a study of identical twins. One entry per CDR3 protein, called by TCRdb with MiXCR from the 5' RACE reads. The data contain 200,000 to 300,000 distinct CDR3 sequences, approximately 8% of them singletons. The same data also went into a second study, on yellow fever vaccine responses in identical twins.

The sequencing sample was made of CD8+ T cells sorted from blood. The receptors here all came from a woman aged 18-35 years in good health.

This clonotype appeared a few times. This chain uses TRBV28 with TRBJ1-3; D not certain. The CDR3 is 14 residues long. Germline V gene lookup returns CDR1 MDHEN and CDR2 SYDVKM. Trimming cost V 9 bases and J 2 bases, with 14 bases left between them. CDR3 in amino acids: CASFSRTTGNTIYF. The DNA for the CDR3 is TGTGCCAGTTTCTCGAGGACCACTGGAAACACCATATATTTT.

The gene calls are TRBV6-5 and TRBJ2-5, with D hard to call. V gave up 6 bases and J gave up 3 bases, with 17 bases separating them. Germline V gene sequence: CDR1 MNHEY, CDR2 SVGAGI. CDR3 length: 15 residues. Here the CDR3 reads CASRYRLDRKETQYF. CDR3 bases: TGTGCCAGCAGGTACCGACTGGATCGAAAAGAGACCCAGTACTTC.

Ten or more counts support this clonotype. The V call is TRBV4-1, the J call TRBJ1-1, with D unresolved. Germline CDR1 MGHRA, CDR2 YSYEKL. The CDR3 consists of 14 residues. Deletions cut 2 bases from V and 3 bases from J, with 10 bases between. The CDR3, as DNA: TGCGCCAGCAGCCAATTTCTAACAGACACTGAAGCTTTCTTT. Residues: CASSQFLTDTEAFF.

Only a few counts were recorded for this clonotype. The chain carries TRBV29-1 and TRBJ2-5; 7 bases agree with TRBD1. The CDR3 contains 13 residues. The V gene end was trimmed by 5 bases and the J gene end by 0 bases; junction bases not matched to a gene: 3. Germline lookup yields CDR1 SQVTM and CDR2 ANQGSEA. The CDR3 loop is CSVPGQDQETQYF. CDR3 nucleotide sequence: TGCAGCGTTCCCGGACAGGACCAAGAGACCCAGTACTTC.

Remarks on this clonotype: A much larger clone is a single base away; this may be a read error. V usage is TRBV5-1 and J usage is TRBJ1-5; maybe TRBD1 (5 bases). Germline-derived CDR1 and CDR2 are SGHRS and YFSETQ. Trimming pared 0 bases from V and 6 bases from J, leaving 13 bases between. This CDR3 contains 15 residues. In DNA form, the CDR3 reads TGCGCCAGCAGCTTGGGGGCAGGGATGGGTCAGCCCCAGCATTTT. Encoded protein: CASSLGAGMGQPQHF. Full variable domain (outside the CDR3, taken from reference TRBV5-1 and TRBJ1-5): KAGVTQTPRYLIKTRGQQVTLSCSPISGHRSVSWYQQTPGQGLQFLFEYFSETQRNKGNFPGRFSGRQFSNSRSEMNVSTLELGDSALYLCASSLGAGMGQPQHFGDGTRLSIL.

This clonotype was recorded many times. The V and J genes are TRBV28 and TRBJ2-7, with TRBD1 matching over 8 bases. The CDR3 contains 16 residues. The germline V gene has CDR1 MDHEN and CDR2 SYDVKM. Unmatched junction bases numbered 11, after V lost 6 bases and J lost 1 base. CDR3 protein: CASSSPGQGSSYEQYF. The CDR3 DNA is TGTGCCAGCAGCTCACCCGGACAGGGAAGTTCCTACGAGCAGTACTTC.

This clonotype was seen repeatedly, ten times or more. The chain combines TRBV4-1 with TRBJ2-3; 8 positions match TRBD1. V was pared by 4 bases and J by 2 bases, with 11 bases of the junction left unmatched. The germline V gene has CDR1 MGHRA and CDR2 YSYEKL. The CDR3 is 17 residues long. The CDR3 loop is CASSPRPGTGPTDTQYF. CDR3 DNA: TGCGCCAGCAGCCCCAGGCCTGGGACAGGACCCACAGATACGCAGTATTTT.

The chain recombines TRBV4-2 with TRBJ2-4, with 8 nucleotides matching TRBD1. With 4 bases clipped from V and 3 bases from J, the junction kept 8 bases outside the gene matches. The CDR3 has 16 residues. Germline CDR1 reads LGHNA; CDR2 reads YNFKEQ. CDR3 sequence (DNA): TGTGCCAGCAGCCCAAAGGACAGGGCTGACAAAAACATTCAGTACTTC. It codes for CASSPKDRADKNIQYF.

This clonotype was observed many times. V and J are TRBV27 and TRBJ2-3; D not certain. With 4 bases removed from V and 4 bases from J, the gap between germline ends came to 9 bases. Germline-derived CDR1 and CDR2 are MNHEY and SMNVEV (reference sequence). The CDR3 runs 13 residues. The CDR3 coding sequence is TGTGCCAGCAGTTCGCTGATGGCAGATACGCAGTATTTT. Translating gives CASSSLMADTQYF.

This clonotype was seen only a few times. This rearrangement joins TRBV2 to TRBJ2-7; D is uncertain. CDR1 SNHLY and CDR2 FYNNEI come from the germline V gene. This CDR3 is 15 amino acids long. V lost 5 bases and J lost 2, with 16 bases in between. This chain's CDR3 is CASSLQVGSTYEQYV. DNA of the CDR3: TGTGCCAGCAGTCTGCAGGTAGGGTCCACCTACGAGCAGTACGTC.

The V gene is TRBV28, the J gene TRBJ2-7; D is undetermined. Germline V lookup: CDR1 MDHEN, CDR2 SYDVKM. CDR3 size: 11 residues. The V gene lost 1 base and the J gene lost 10 bases, with 8 bases spanning the gap. The CDR3 loop reads CASSLSRRQYF. CDR3 DNA: TGTGCCAGCAGTTTATCTAGAAGACAGTACTTC.

The gene calls are TRBV11-2 and TRBJ2-7; 9 positions match TRBD1. The V gene end was trimmed by 6 bases and the J gene end by 4 bases; junction bases not matched to a gene: 10. This CDR3 is 15 amino acids long. The germline CDR1 and CDR2 sequences are SGHAT and FQNNGV. CDR3 region: CASRAGDRAIYEQYF. As DNA, the CDR3 is TGTGCCAGCAGGGCCGGGGACAGGGCTATTTACGAGCAGTACTTC. Based on the CDR3 plus reference TRBV11-2 and TRBJ2-7, the full variable domain is EAGVAQSPRYKIIEKRQSVAFWCNPISGHATLYWYQQILGQGPKLLIQFQNNGVVDDSQLPKDRFSAERLKGVDSTLKIQPAKLEDSAVYLCASRAGDRAIYEQYFGPGTRLTVT.

This clonotype has just a few counts. This chain connects TRBV20-1 to TRBJ1-6; D is uncertain. The CDR3 is 15 residues long. The germline V and J ends were trimmed by 8 bases and 8 bases, with 22 bases remaining between them. Per the germline V gene, CDR1 is DFQATT and CDR2 is SNEGSKA (reference sequence). CDR3 DNA: TGCAGTAGAAACCCCGGGAATACCCTCCATTCACCCCTCCACTTT. Its translation is CSRNPGNTLHSPLHF.

This sequence joins TRBV15 and TRBJ2-1; possible D gene TRBD2, 6 bases. The germline V gene encodes CDR1 LNHNV and CDR2 YYDKDF (reference sequence). This CDR3 has 14 residues. Between the trimmed V and J ends, which lost 6 bases and 9 bases, there was a span of 18 bases. The chain's CDR3 is CATRSPRWGVEQFF. DNA for the CDR3: TGTGCCACCAGAAGCCCAAGATGGGGGGTTGAGCAGTTCTTC.

This clonotype was seen only a few times. This chain joins TRBV9 and TRBJ1-6; D unclear. CDR3 length equals 14 residues. Germline-derived CDR1 and CDR2 are SGDLS and YYNGEE. V dropped 3 bases and J dropped 6 bases, with 10 bases sitting between them. CDR3 DNA: TGTGCCAGCAGCGCCCGACGGGTTAATTCACCCCTCCACTTT. Residues: CASSARRVNSPLHF.

The sample holds a few counts of this clonotype. This sequence joins TRBV27 and TRBJ2-4; the D gene is possibly TRBD2 (5 bases). Trimming shortened V by 5 bases and J by 8 bases, and 19 bases separated the two germline ends. CDR3 size: 15 residues. CDR1 MNHEY and CDR2 SMNVEV come from the germline V gene (reference sequence). CDR3 residues: CASSGRGGVPDIQYF. For the CDR3, the DNA is TGTGCCAGCAGTGGCCGGGGTGGGGTCCCAGACATTCAGTACTTC.

V gene TRBV7-9 combines with J gene TRBJ1-4, with no clear D. Trimming took 5 bases from V and 3 from J, leaving 10 bases between them. The CDR3 contains 14 residues. CDR1 and CDR2 (germline): SEHNR, FQNEAQ (reference sequence). CDR3 amino acids: CASSHHGANEKLFF. In nucleotides, the CDR3 is TGTGCCAGCAGCCACCACGGGGCTAATGAAAAACTGTTTTTT.

This clonotype was seen a few times. The chain recombines TRBV2 with TRBJ2-1; 11 positions match TRBD2. CDR1 is SNHLY, CDR2 FYNNEI, per germline. After removal of 2 bases from V and 3 bases from J, the junction contained 3 bases not matched to a gene. The CDR3 has 16 residues. This CDR3 reads CASSERLAGGYNEQFF. The CDR3 nucleotides read TGTGCCAGCAGTGAACGTCTAGCGGGAGGCTACAATGAGCAGTTCTTC.

This clonotype has more than one count but fewer than ten. The CDR3 loop reads CASSSYGPDTQYF. CDR3 bases: TGTGCCAGCAGTTCCTACGGCCCAGATACGCAGTATTTT. The J gene is TRBJ2-3, the V gene TRBV12-3 or TRBV12-4; D remains ambiguous. The ends were cut back, 4 bases at V and 4 bases at J, with 9 bases in the middle. The CDR3 covers 13 residues.

This clonotype was seen ten or more times. The V gene is TRBV2, the J gene TRBJ2-7, with 8 bases aligning to TRBD1. With 3 bases clipped from V and 0 bases from J, the junction kept 4 bases outside the gene matches. There are 15 residues in the CDR3. Per the germline V gene, CDR1 is SNHLY and CDR2 is FYNNEI. This chain's CDR3 is CASSDTDRDSYEQYF. CDR3 nucleotides: TGTGCCAGCAGTGACACGGACAGGGACTCCTACGAGCAGTACTTC.

The chain employs TRBV7-2 and TRBJ1-2, with D maybe TRBD1 (5 bases). The CDR3 consists of 15 residues. V lost 5 bases and J lost 4, with 17 bases in between. Looked up from germline, CDR1 is SGHTA and CDR2 is FQGNSA. The CDR3: CASSQDIGVGYGYTF. The CDR3 DNA follows: TGTGCCAGCAGCCAGGACATCGGGGTGGGCTATGGCTACACCTTC. The full variable domain, completed using reference TRBV7-2 and TRBJ1-2, is GAGVSQSPSNKVTEKGKDVELRCDPISGHTALYWYRQSLGQGLEFLIYFQGNSAPDKSGLPSDRFSAERTGGSVSTLTIQRTQQEDSAVYLCASSQDIGVGYGYTFGSGTRLTVV.

This clonotype was counted ten times or more. This chain uses TRBV18 with TRBJ2-3, with D perhaps TRBD1 (6 bases). Germline CDR1 and CDR2: KGHSH and LQKENI. This CDR3 has 15 amino acids. Trimming cost V 2 bases and J 10 bases, with 19 bases left between them. The CDR3 sequence is CASSPSGHPSGAQYF. In DNA form, the CDR3 reads TGTGCCAGCTCACCATCGGGACACCCATCCGGGGCGCAGTATTTT.

This clonotype was recorded a few times. The rearrangement uses TRBV9 and TRBJ2-5, with D perhaps matching TRBD2 (6 bases). Germline CDR1 reads SGDLS; CDR2 reads YYNGEE. V was shortened by 2 bases and J by 6 bases, with 17 bases between the two germline ends. This CDR3 region has 15 residues. The CDR3: CASSVDTSLTKTQYF. The CDR3 bases are TGTGCCAGCAGCGTGGATACTAGCCTGACGAAGACCCAGTACTTC.

This clonotype has a count of ten or more. The chain combines TRBV10-3 with TRBJ2-1; TRBD1 agrees at 8 bases. The V segment lost 6 bases and the J segment 6 bases; nucleotides outside the gene matches: 13. The germline CDR1 and CDR2 sequences are ENHRY and SYGVKD. This CDR3 is 16 amino acids long. The CDR3 sequence: CAIRSGTGKQVNEQFF. The CDR3 DNA is TGTGCCATCAGGTCCGGGACAGGAAAACAGGTCAATGAGCAGTTCTTC.

This chain joins TRBV6-1 and TRBJ2-1, with 13 bases fitting TRBD2. Trimming took 9 bases from V and 4 from J; bases not matched to a gene: 3. The CDR3 runs to 14 residues. Germline CDR1 is MNHNS and CDR2 is SASEGT. The DNA for the CDR3 is TGTGCCAGTTGGACTAGCGGGAGATACAATGAGCAGTTCTTC. Encoded protein: CASWTSGRYNEQFF.